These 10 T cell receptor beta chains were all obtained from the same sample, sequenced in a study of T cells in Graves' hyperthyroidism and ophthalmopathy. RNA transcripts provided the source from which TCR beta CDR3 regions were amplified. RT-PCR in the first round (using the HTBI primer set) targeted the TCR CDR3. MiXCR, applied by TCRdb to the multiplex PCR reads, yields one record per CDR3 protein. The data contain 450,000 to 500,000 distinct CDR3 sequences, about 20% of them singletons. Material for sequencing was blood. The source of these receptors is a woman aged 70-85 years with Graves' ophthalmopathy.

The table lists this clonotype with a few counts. CDR3 residues: CASSLDGVAYEQYF. The DNA for the CDR3 is TGTGCCAGCAGCTTAGATGGGGTAGCCTACGAGCAGTACTTC. The chain combines TRBV11-2 with TRBJ2-7; no definite D call. In germline, CDR1 is SGHAT, CDR2 FQNNGV. This CDR3 spans 14 amino acids. Deletions cut 0 bases from V and 2 bases from J, with 8 bases between.

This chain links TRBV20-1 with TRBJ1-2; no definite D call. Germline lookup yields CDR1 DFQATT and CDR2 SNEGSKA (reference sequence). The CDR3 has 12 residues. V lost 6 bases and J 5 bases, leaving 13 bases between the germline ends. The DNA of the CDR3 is TGCAGTGCCACGGCCGGACCTTATGGCTACACCTTC. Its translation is CSATAGPYGYTF.

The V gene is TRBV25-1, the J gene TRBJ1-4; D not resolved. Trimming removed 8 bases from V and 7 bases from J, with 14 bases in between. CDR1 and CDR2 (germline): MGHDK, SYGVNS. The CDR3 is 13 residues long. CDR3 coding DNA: TGTGCCAGCTCCTTCGGGGATCGTGAAAAACTGTTTTTT. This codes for CASSFGDREKLFF.

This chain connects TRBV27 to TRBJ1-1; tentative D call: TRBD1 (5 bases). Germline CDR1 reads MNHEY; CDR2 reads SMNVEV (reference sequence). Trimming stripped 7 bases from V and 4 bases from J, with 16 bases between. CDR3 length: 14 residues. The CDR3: CASNRGTSSTEAFF. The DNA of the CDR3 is TGTGCCAGCAACCGGGGGACCAGCAGCACTGAAGCTTTCTTT.

Here the CDR3 reads CSVRIPDTRGYTF. The CDR3 DNA reads as TGCAGCGTCCGAATCCCCGACACAAGAGGCTACACCTTC. This rearrangement joins TRBV29-1 to TRBJ1-2, with no clear D. CDR1 is SQVTM, CDR2 ANQGSEA, per germline. The CDR3 extends over 13 amino acids. The V end lost 6 bases, the J end lost 8 bases, and 19 bases lay between the germline ends.

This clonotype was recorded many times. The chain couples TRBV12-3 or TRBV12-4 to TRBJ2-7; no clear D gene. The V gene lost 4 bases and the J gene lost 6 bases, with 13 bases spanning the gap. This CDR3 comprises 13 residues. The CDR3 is CASSYLKGSEQYF. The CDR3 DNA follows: TGTGCCAGCAGTTACCTGAAGGGTAGCGAGCAGTACTTC.

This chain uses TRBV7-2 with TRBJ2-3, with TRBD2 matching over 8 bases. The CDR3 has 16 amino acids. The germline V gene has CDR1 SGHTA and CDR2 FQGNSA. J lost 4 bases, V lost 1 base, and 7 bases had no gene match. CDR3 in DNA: TGTGCCAGCAGCTTAGTCGGGGGGGCTAACGCAGATACGCAGTATTTT. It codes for CASSLVGGANADTQYF.

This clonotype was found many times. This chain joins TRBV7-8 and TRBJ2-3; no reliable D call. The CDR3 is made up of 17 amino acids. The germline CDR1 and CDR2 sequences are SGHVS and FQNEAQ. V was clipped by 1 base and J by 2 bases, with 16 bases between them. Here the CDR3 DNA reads TGTGCCAGCAGCTTAGGAACTGGGGTTTTCTTCACAGATACGCAGTATTTT. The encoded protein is CASSLGTGVFFTDTQYF.

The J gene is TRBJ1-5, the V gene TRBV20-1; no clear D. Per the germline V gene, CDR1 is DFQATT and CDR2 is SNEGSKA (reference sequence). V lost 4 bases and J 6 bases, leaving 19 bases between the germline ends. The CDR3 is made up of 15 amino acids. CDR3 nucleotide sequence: TGCAGTGCTAACCCGGACCCTCCGGGAGCTCAGCCCCAGCATTTT. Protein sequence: CSANPDPPGAQPQHF.

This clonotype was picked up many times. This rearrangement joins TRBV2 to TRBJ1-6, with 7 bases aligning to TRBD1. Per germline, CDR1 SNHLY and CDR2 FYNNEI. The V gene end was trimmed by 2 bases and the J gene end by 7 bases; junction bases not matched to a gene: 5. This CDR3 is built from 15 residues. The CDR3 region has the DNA TGTGCCAGCAGTGAAATAGACAGGGACAATTCACCCCTCCACTTT. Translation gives CASSEIDRDNSPLHF.